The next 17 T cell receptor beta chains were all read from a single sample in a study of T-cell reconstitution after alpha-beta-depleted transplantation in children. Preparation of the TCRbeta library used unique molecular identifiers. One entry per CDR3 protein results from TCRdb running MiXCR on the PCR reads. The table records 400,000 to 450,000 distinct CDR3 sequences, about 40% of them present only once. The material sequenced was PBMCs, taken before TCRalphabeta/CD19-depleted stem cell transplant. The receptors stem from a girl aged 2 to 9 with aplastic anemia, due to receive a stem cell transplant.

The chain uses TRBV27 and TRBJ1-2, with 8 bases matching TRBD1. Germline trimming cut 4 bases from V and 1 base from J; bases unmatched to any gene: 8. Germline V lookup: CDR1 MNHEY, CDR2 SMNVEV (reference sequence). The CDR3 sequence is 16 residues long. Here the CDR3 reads CASSSGQGGGNYGYTF. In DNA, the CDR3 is TGTGCCAGCAGTTCCGGACAGGGAGGGGGTAACTATGGCTACACCTTC.

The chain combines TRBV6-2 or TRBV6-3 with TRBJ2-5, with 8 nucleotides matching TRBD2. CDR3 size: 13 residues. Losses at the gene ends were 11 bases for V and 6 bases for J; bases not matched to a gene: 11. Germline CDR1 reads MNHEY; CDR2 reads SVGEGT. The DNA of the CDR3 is TGTGCCCGCACCCCAGCGGGAGCGAAGACCCAGTACTTC. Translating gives CARTPAGAKTQYF.

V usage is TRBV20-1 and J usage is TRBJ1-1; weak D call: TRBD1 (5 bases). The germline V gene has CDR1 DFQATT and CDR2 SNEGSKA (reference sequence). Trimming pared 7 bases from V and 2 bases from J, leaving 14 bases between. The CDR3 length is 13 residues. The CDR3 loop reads CSVWDGLNTEAFF. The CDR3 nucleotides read TGCAGTGTCTGGGACGGCCTTAACACTGAAGCTTTCTTT.

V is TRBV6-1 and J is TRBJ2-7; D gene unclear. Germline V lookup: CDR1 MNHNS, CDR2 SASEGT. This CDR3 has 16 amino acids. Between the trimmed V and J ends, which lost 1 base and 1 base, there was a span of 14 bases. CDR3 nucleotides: TGTGCCAGCAGTGAAGACGCAGGCCAAAAATCCTACGAGCAGTACTTC. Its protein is CASSEDAGQKSYEQYF.

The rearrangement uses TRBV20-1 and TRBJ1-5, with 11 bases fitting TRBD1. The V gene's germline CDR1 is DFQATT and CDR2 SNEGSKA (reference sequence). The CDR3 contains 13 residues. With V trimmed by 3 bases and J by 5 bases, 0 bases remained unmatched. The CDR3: CSARGQGDQPQHF. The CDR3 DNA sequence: TGCAGTGCTAGGGGACAGGGGGATCAGCCCCAGCATTTT.

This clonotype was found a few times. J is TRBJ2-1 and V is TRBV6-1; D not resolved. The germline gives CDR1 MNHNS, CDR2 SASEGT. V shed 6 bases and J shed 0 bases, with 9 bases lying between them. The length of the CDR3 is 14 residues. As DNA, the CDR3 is TGTGCCAGCAGCCCTAGGAGCTCCTACAATGAGCAGTTCTTC. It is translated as CASSPRSSYNEQFF.

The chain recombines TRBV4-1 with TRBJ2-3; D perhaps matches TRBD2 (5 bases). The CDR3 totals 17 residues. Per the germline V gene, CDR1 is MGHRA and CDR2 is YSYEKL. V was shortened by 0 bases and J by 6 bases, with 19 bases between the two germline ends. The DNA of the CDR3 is TGCGCCAGCAGCCAAGACCGGAAGCGGAGCCTGGGGGATACGCAGTATTTT. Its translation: CASSQDRKRSLGDTQYF.

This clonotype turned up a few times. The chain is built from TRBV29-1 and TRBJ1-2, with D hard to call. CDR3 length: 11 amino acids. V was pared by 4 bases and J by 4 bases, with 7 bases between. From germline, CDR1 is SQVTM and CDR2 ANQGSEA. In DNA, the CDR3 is TGCAGCGTTGGCGTAAGCTATGGCTACACCTTC. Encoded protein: CSVGVSYGYTF.

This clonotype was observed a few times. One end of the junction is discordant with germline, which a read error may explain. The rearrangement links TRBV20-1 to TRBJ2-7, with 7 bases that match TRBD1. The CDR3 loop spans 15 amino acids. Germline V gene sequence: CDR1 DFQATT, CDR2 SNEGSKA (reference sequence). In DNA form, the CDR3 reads TGCAGTGCAAGAGCCCAGGGACAGCTTACGAGGGAGCAGTACTTC. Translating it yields CSARAQGQLTREQYF.

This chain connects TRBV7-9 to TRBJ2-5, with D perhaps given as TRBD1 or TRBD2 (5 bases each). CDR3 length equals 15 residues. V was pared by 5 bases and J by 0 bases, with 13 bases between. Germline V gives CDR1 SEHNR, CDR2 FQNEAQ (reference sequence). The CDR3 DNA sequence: TGTGCCAGCAGCCTAAGGGACGCCGACCAAGAGACCCAGTACTTC. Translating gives CASSLRDADQETQYF.

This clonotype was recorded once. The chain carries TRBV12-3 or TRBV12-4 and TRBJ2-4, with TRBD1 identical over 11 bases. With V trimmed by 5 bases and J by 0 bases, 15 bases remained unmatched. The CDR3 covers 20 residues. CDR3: CASSPPGQGVRSLAKNIQYF. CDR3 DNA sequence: TGTGCCAGCAGTCCCCCGGGACAGGGGGTCCGATCACTAGCCAAAAACATTCAGTACTTC.

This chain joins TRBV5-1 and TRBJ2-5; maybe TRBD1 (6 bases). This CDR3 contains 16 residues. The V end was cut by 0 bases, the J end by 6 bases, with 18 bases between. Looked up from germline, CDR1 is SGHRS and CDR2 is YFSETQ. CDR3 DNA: TGCGCCAGCAGCTTGGAGGCTCTCTACAGGGCGAAGACCCAGTACTTC. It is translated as CASSLEALYRAKTQYF.

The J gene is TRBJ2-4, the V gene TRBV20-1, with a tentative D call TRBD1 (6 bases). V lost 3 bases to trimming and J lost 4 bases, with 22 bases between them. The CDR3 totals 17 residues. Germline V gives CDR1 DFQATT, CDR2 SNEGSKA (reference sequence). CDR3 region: CSASNLALTGTKNIQYF. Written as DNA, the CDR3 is TGCAGTGCTAGCAATCTAGCTCTGACAGGCACAAAAAACATTCAGTACTTC.

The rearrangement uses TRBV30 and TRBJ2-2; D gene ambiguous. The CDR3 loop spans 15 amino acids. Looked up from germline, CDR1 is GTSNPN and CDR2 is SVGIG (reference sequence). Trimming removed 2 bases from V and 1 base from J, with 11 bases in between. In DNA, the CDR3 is TGTGCCTGGAGTAAGATGGGAAGGAACACCGGGGAGCTGTTTTTT. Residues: CAWSKMGRNTGELFF. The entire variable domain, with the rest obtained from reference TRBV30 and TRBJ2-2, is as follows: SQTIHQWPATLVQPVGSPLSLECTVEGTSNPNLYWYRQAAGRGLQLLFYSVGIGQISSEVPQNLSASRPQDRQFILSSKKLLLSDSGFYLCAWSKMGRNTGELFFGEGSRLTVL.

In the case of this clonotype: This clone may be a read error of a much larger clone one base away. In nucleotides, the CDR3 is TGTGCCAGCAGCTTCCGAGCGGATCCACCCCTCCACTTT. As protein: CASSFRADPPLHF. The V and J genes are TRBV7-2 and TRBJ1-6, with D unresolved. The V and J ends lost 3 bases and 11 bases respectively, with 11 bases between them. The CDR3 is 13 amino acids. Germline V gene data show CDR1 as SGHTA and CDR2 as FQGNSA.

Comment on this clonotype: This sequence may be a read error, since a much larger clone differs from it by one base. CDR3 amino acids: CASSLAQGAGNTIYF. The CDR3 DNA is TGTGCCAGCAGTCTTGCACAGGGTGCAGGAAACACCATATATTTT. This rearrangement joins TRBV27 to TRBJ1-3, with D perhaps TRBD1 (6 bases). The CDR3 is made up of 15 amino acids. The ends were cut back, 5 bases at V and 4 bases at J, with 15 bases in the middle. Looked up from germline, CDR1 is MNHEY and CDR2 is SMNVEV (reference sequence).

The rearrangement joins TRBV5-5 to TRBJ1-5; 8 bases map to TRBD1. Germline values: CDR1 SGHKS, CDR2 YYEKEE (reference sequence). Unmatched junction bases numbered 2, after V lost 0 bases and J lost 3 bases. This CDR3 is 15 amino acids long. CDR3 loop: CASSLGQGLNQPQHF. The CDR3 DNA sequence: TGTGCCAGCAGCTTGGGACAGGGGCTCAATCAGCCCCAGCATTTT.